The 20 T cell receptor beta chains below all came from one sample that was sequenced in a study of TIL therapy for anti-PD-1-resistant metastatic lung cancer (dated by TCRdb to the early 2020s). TCR beta CDR3 regions were amplified from genomic DNA by bias-controlled multiplex PCR with the immunoSEQ v3 hsTCRB kit. This is the immuneACCESS table as TCRdb keeps it, with only in-frame sequences that have V and J called. A part of the clones is gone; compared with another copy, unresolved V genes explain less than half, and the rest is unexplained. For this sample the table gives about 45,000 clones, of which 79% were detected only once. More than 13% of the sample rests with the top ten. In the paper's terms, the time point label means: pre-treatment sample, taken before nivolumab and TIL therapy. The sample here was blood, taken at baseline. Receptors originate from a man in his 70s with non-small cell lung cancer.

The chain combines TRBV28 with TRBJ2-3, with 8 bases fitting TRBD2. In germline, CDR1 is MDHEN, CDR2 SYDVKM. CDR3 length: 14 amino acids. V shed 3 bases, J shed 7 bases, and the junction held 6 bases outside the gene matches. The CDR3 spells CASSLGLVSHTQYF. The CDR3 DNA reads as TGTGCCAGCAGTTTGGGACTAGTGTCGCATACGCAGTATTTT.

The J gene is TRBJ2-3, the V gene TRBV10-1; tentative D call: TRBD1 (6 bases). Germline-derived CDR1 and CDR2 are WNHNN and SYGVQD (reference sequence). The CDR3 covers 15 residues. V was trimmed by 5 bases and J by 1 base, leaving 13 bases between them. CDR3 sequence reads: CASSTGSAGTDTQYF. In nucleotides, the CDR3 is TGCGCCAGCAGTACAGGGTCCGCGGGCACAGATACGCAGTATTTT.

The chain employs TRBV6-5 and TRBJ1-1, with unresolved D. CDR1 is MNHEY and CDR2 is SVGAGI in the germline V gene. The CDR3 has 13 residues. Trimming removed 6 bases at V and 1 base at J, with 9 bases between. The DNA for the CDR3 is TGTGCCAGCAGGCTGCGGGCGAACACTGAAGCTTTCTTT. Residues: CASRLRANTEAFF.

The rearrangement links TRBV28 to TRBJ2-2; possible D gene TRBD1, 5 bases. V gave up 6 bases and J gave up 0 bases, with 8 bases separating them. Germline V gene data show CDR1 as MDHEN and CDR2 as SYDVKM. This CDR3 has 14 residues. The DNA for the CDR3 is TGTGCCAGCAGACGACAGACGAACACCGGGGAGCTGTTTTTT. The encoded protein is CASRRQTNTGELFF.

The V call is TRBV2, the J call TRBJ2-3; TRBD2 might be the D (6 bases). The CDR3 runs to 14 residues. Per germline, CDR1 SNHLY and CDR2 FYNNEI. Trimming took off 7 bases at V and 2 bases at J, with 13 bases between the two ends. CDR3 DNA: TGTGCCAGCAAAGATGGGGGGTTCACAGATACGCAGTATTTT. Amino acid sequence: CASKDGGFTDTQYF.

This clone came up a few times. The chain is built from TRBV27 and TRBJ2-2; the D gene is possibly TRBD2 (5 bases). The germline gives CDR1 MNHEY, CDR2 SMNVEV (reference sequence). V was cut by 8 bases and J by 4 bases, with 14 bases left in between. The CDR3 runs to 14 residues. In DNA, the CDR3 is TGTGCCAGCCGCAACATCCGGGGCACCGGGGAGCTGTTTTTT. The encoded protein is CASRNIRGTGELFF.

Here the CDR3 DNA reads TGTGCCAGCAAACGGGGAGGTCAAGAGACCCAGTACTTC. Translating it yields CASKRGGQETQYF. The chain has TRBV6-6 and TRBJ2-5; possible D gene TRBD2, 6 bases. The germline V gene has CDR1 MNHNY and CDR2 SVGAGI (reference sequence). The CDR3 is 13 residues long. Trimming removed 7 bases at V and 2 bases at J, with 11 bases between.

This clone was recorded a few times. The chain combines TRBV15 with TRBJ1-1; D gene uncertain. CDR3 length equals 15 residues. Per the germline V gene, CDR1 is LNHNV and CDR2 is YYDKDF (reference sequence). Between the trimmed V and J ends, which lost 0 bases and 1 base, there was a span of 9 bases. CDR3 DNA sequence: TGTGCCACCAGCAGAGATCTCGCGGAGAACACTGAAGCTTTCTTT. Protein sequence: CATSRDLAENTEAFF.

This clone was seen once. The chain is built from TRBV5-1 and TRBJ2-3, with D perhaps TRBD1 (6 bases). The CDR3 spans 14 residues. The germline V gene has CDR1 SGHRS and CDR2 YFSETQ. The V gene lost 0 bases and the J gene lost 5 bases, with 10 bases spanning the gap. CDR3 amino acids: CASSLVQGKDTQYF. Here the CDR3 DNA reads TGCGCCAGCAGCTTGGTGCAGGGGAAAGATACGCAGTATTTT.

V usage is TRBV6-1 and J usage is TRBJ1-5; TRBD1 matches 9 bases. The V and J ends lost 6 bases and 10 bases, in that order; junction bases with no gene match: 13. The CDR3 length is 15 residues. The germline gives CDR1 MNHNS, CDR2 SASEGT. DNA of the CDR3: TGTGCCAGCAGCGTCGGCATTCGGGACAGGGAACCCCAGCATTTT. Translated: CASSVGIRDREPQHF.

The chain carries TRBV2 and TRBJ2-5; 15 nucleotides align to TRBD2. V lost 7 bases to trimming and J lost 0 bases; unmatched junction nucleotides: 3. The germline CDR1 and CDR2 sequences are SNHLY and FYNNEI. This CDR3 is built from 16 residues. Here the CDR3 DNA reads TGTGCCAGCACCGGACTAGCGGGAGGGTACCAAGAGACCCAGTACTTC. Encoded protein: CASTGLAGGYQETQYF.

The CDR3, as DNA: TGTGCCAGCAGCCTCGGGACAGACTCTGGAAACACCATATATTTT. This encodes CASSLGTDSGNTIYF. The chain recombines TRBV11-1 with TRBJ1-3; 7 nucleotides align to TRBD1. V lost 5 bases and J lost 0; bases outside the gene matches: 4. The CDR3 has 15 residues. Germline values: CDR1 SGHAT, CDR2 FQDESV (reference sequence).

This clone appeared a few times. The chain combines TRBV6-1 with TRBJ1-1, with 7 bases identical to TRBD1. Trimming took 6 bases from V and 8 from J; bases not matched to a gene: 12. The CDR3 runs to 14 residues. Per the germline V gene, CDR1 is MNHNS and CDR2 is SASEGT. The CDR3 sequence is CASSAPRQGREAFF. The CDR3 DNA reads TGTGCCAGCAGCGCCCCTAGACAGGGCAGGGAAGCTTTCTTT.

This clone was counted a few times. Other DNA sequences in the same sample also yield this CDR3. The V and J genes are TRBV28 and TRBJ1-5, with a tentative D call TRBD1 (5 bases). Per germline, CDR1 MDHEN and CDR2 SYDVKM. The ends were cut back, 4 bases at V and 1 base at J, with 8 bases in the middle. This CDR3 has 14 amino acids. The CDR3 region has the DNA TGTGCCAGCAGTTCGGGGGGGAGCAATCAGCCCCAGCATTTT. This translates into CASSSGGSNQPQHF.

This chain uses TRBV30 with TRBJ2-2; D unclear. The CDR3 extends over 11 amino acids. With 1 base removed from V and 7 bases from J, the gap between germline ends came to 4 bases. Germline CDR1 GTSNPN, CDR2 SVGIG (reference sequence). The CDR3 region has the DNA TGTGCCTGGAGTGAAAACGGGGAGCTGTTTTTT. Its translation is CAWSENGELFF.

The rearrangement uses TRBV28 and TRBJ2-7; 10 bases agree with TRBD1. With 5 bases clipped from V and 3 bases from J, the junction kept 4 bases outside the gene matches. Germline CDR1 MDHEN, CDR2 SYDVKM. The length of the CDR3 is 14 residues. DNA of the CDR3: TGTGCCAGCAGTCGACAGGGGGCCGTCTACGAGCAGTACTTC. Its protein is CASSRQGAVYEQYF.

This rearrangement joins TRBV19 to TRBJ2-7, with 9 bases fitting TRBD1. There are 19 residues in the CDR3. With V trimmed by 3 bases and J by 4 bases, 19 bases remained unmatched. Germline CDR1 and CDR2: LNHDA and SQIVND (reference sequence). The CDR3 loop is CASSMTLTGSGTGTYEQYF. CDR3 DNA sequence: TGTGCCAGTAGTATGACACTGACTGGTTCCGGGACAGGGACGTACGAGCAGTACTTC.

V gene TRBV10-3 combines with J gene TRBJ2-2; 7 bases line up with TRBD2. The CDR3 consists of 15 residues. Trimming at V came to 8 bases and at J to 0 bases, leaving 6 bases not matched to a gene. Germline-derived CDR1 and CDR2 are ENHRY and SYGVKD. In DNA, the CDR3 is TGTGCCATCGCTAGCGGAATCGCGAACACCGGGGAGCTGTTTTTT. It translates to CAIASGIANTGELFF.

Only a few counts were recorded for this clone. J is TRBJ2-7 and V is TRBV2, with D perhaps assigned TRBD1 or TRBD2 (6 bases each). V shed 7 bases and J shed 7 bases, with 17 bases lying between them. This CDR3 contains 13 residues. Germline V gene lookup returns CDR1 SNHLY and CDR2 FYNNEI. The CDR3, as DNA: TGTGCCAGCACAGTGGTGGGGGCGGGGGAGCAGTACTTC. It encodes CASTVVGAGEQYF. Together with reference TRBV2 and TRBJ2-7, the CDR3 gives the full variable domain: EPEVTQTPSHQVTQMGQEVILRCVPISNHLYFYWYRQILGQKVEFLVSFYNNEISEKSEIFDDQFSVERPDGSNFTLKIRSTKLEDSAMYFCASTVVGAGEQYFGPGTRLTVT.

The chain recombines TRBV18 with TRBJ2-5, with 10 bases that match TRBD2. CDR1 is KGHSH and CDR2 is LQKENI in the germline V gene. V lost 3 bases to trimming and J lost 5 bases; unmatched junction nucleotides: 0. The CDR3 spans 13 residues. CDR3 protein: CASSPTSGETQYF. For the CDR3, the DNA is TGTGCCAGCTCACCGACTAGCGGGGAGACCCAGTACTTC. The full variable domain, with the rest looked up from reference TRBV18 and TRBJ2-5, is NAGVMQNPRHLVRRRGQEARLRCSPMKGHSHVYWYRQLPEEGLKFMVYLQKENIIDESGMPKERFSAEFPKEGPSILRIQQVVRGDSAAYFCASSPTSGETQYFGPGTRLLVL.